These T cell receptor beta chains were read from a single sample in a study of blood T cells in healthy people across ages. TCRdb used MiXCR to reprocess the 5' RACE reads, holding one entry per CDR3 protein. The sample includes about 1.1 million distinct CDR3 sequences, 35% to 45% of them seen just once. Material for sequencing was blood. Every receptor here comes from a man between 18 and 29 years old in good health. Both conserved end residues are part of each CDR3. D genes are given only for firm matches. Some rows mark clone size as missing; the rest say once, few, many or name a class of expanded clone.

D	V	size	J	CDR3	DNA
TRBD1	TRBV20-1	few	TRBJ1-2	CSARVRWDRNLFNYGYTF	TGCAGTGCTAGAGTAAGGTGGGACAGGAACTTATTTAACTATGGCTACACCTTC
.	TRBV13	.	TRBJ2-6	CASSPLGWARSSGANVLTF	TGTGCCAGCAGCCCCCTAGGTTGGGCCCGGAGCTCTGGGGCCAACGTCCTGACTTTC
.	TRBV5-8	.	TRBJ1-1	CASSAGWPLNTEAFF	TGTGCCAGCAGCGCGGGCTGGCCTCTGAACACTGAAGCTTTCTTT
TRBD2	TRBV25-1	.	TRBJ2-3	CASSVTSGGSADTQYF	TGTGCCAGCAGTGTGACTAGCGGGGGGAGTGCAGATACGCAGTATTTT
.	TRBV19	.	TRBJ1-1	CASSIRVDTEAFF	TGTGCCAGTAGTATTAGAGTGGACACTGAAGCTTTCTTT
.	TRBV13	.	TRBJ1-2	CASSSFLGTLNPSGYTF	TGTGCCAGCAGCTCCTTCCTCGGGACACTCAATCCAAGTGGCTACACCTTC
TRBD1	TRBV5-5	.	TRBJ1-5	CASSYGTVSNQPQHF	TGTGCCAGCAGCTACGGGACAGTTAGCAATCAGCCCCAGCATTTT
.	TRBV12-3/TRBV12-4	few	TRBJ1-6	CASSLGQYSPNSPLHF	TGTGCCAGCAGTTTAGGACAGTACTCCCCTAATTCACCCCTCCACTTT
TRBD1	TRBV29-1	few	TRBJ2-1	CSVLQGEKYNEQFF	TGCAGCGTTTTACAGGGGGAGAAATACAATGAGCAGTTCTTC
.	TRBV4-2	.	TRBJ1-6	CASNQEFGQTNSPLHF	TGTGCCAGCAACCAAGAATTTGGACAGACTAATTCACCCCTCCACTTT
TRBD1	TRBV29-1	few	TRBJ1-1	CSVEPWTGDTEAFF	TGCAGCGTTGAACCGTGGACAGGGGACACTGAAGCTTTCTTT
TRBD2	TRBV5-1	.	TRBJ2-3	CASEGTSGNTDTQYF	TGCGCCAGCGAGGGGACTAGCGGGAACACAGATACGCAGTATTTT
.	TRBV6-1	.	TRBJ1-1	CTSTKEGFLNTEAFF	TGTACCAGCACTAAGGAGGGATTTTTGAACACTGAAGCTTTCTTT
.	TRBV5-1	.	TRBJ1-3	CASSLENPSGNTIYF	TGCGCCAGCAGCTTGGAGAACCCGTCGGGAAACACCATATATTTT
TRBD1	TRBV7-9	.	TRBJ1-1	CASSLVRGDTEAFF	TGTGCCAGCAGCTTGGTCAGGGGGGACACTGAAGCTTTCTTT
TRBD2	TRBV9	.	TRBJ2-7	CASSEGTSGESSYEQYF	TGTGCCAGCAGCGAGGGGACTAGCGGGGAATCCTCCTACGAGCAGTACTTC
TRBD1	TRBV3-1	.	TRBJ1-2	CASSQDAGQGYQTYGHTF	TGTGCCAGCAGCCAAGATGCGGGACAGGGGTACCAAACCTATGGCCACACCTTC
TRBD1	TRBV20-1	once	TRBJ2-3	CSARGQDTQYF	TGCAGTGCAAGGGGGCAAGATACGCAGTATTTT
.	TRBV6-5	.	TRBJ1-5	CASSPRADRMAQHF	TGTGCCAGCAGTCCACGGGCTGACCGAATGGCCCAGCATTTT
.	TRBV11-1	.	TRBJ1-1	CASSLVGGGTEAFF	TGTGCCAGCAGCTTAGTTGGTGGAGGAACTGAAGCTTTCTTT
.	TRBV10-3	.	TRBJ2-3	CATALRLTGTDTRYF	TGTGCCACCGCTTTGAGGTTGACAGGCACAGATACGCGGTATTTT
TRBD2	TRBV12-3/TRBV12-4	.	TRBJ2-3	CASEPFGRGSADTQYF	TGTGCCAGCGAACCCTTCGGGAGGGGGAGCGCAGATACGCAGTATTTT
.	TRBV11-3	.	TRBJ2-1	CASSHLIGNEQFF	TGTGCCAGCAGCCACCTCATCGGCAATGAGCAGTTCTTC
.	TRBV9	.	TRBJ2-5	CASSRPLGVQETQYF	TGTGCCAGCAGCCGTCCACTGGGGGTCCAAGAGACCCAGTACTTC
.	TRBV7-2	.	TRBJ1-5	CASSLGDRDDQPQHF	TGTGCCAGCAGCTTAGGGGATCGAGACGATCAGCCCCAGCATTTT
.	TRBV20-1	.	TRBJ1-2	CSASIGVAGEGYTF	TGCAGTGCTTCAATCGGCGTGGCAGGGGAAGGCTACACCTTC
TRBD2	TRBV7-2	few	TRBJ2-3	CASSWTSGYTDTQYF	TGTGCCAGCAGCTGGACTAGCGGCTACACAGATACGCAGTATTTT
TRBD1	TRBV20-1	.	TRBJ1-6	CSASGQGAVTLHF	TGCAGTGCTAGCGGACAGGGGGCGGTCACCCTCCACTTT
TRBD1	TRBV28	few	TRBJ1-4	CASSTLGQGDEKLFF	TGTGCCAGCAGTACACTGGGACAGGGGGATGAAAAACTGTTTTTT
TRBD2	TRBV15	.	TRBJ2-7	CATSRAREGTYEQYF	TGTGCCACCAGCAGAGCGCGGGAGGGGACCTACGAGCAGTACTTC
.	TRBV6-1	.	TRBJ2-5	CASGDVQETQYF	TGTGCCAGTGGGGACGTCCAAGAGACCCAGTACTTC
TRBD1	TRBV4-3	few	TRBJ1-2	CASSQDIPRGDNYGYTF	TGCGCCAGCAGCCAAGATATACCCAGGGGGGATAACTATGGCTACACCTTC
.	TRBV20-1	.	TRBJ2-1	CSAQRGEYNEQFF	TGCAGTGCCCAGAGGGGAGAGTACAATGAGCAGTTCTTC
TRBD1	TRBV4-1	few	TRBJ1-4	CASSTIQGDEKLFF	TGCGCCAGCAGCACGATACAGGGGGATGAAAAACTGTTTTTT
.	TRBV5-1	.	TRBJ1-1	CASSPIDSVTEAFF	TGCGCCAGCAGTCCAATCGACAGTGTGACTGAAGCTTTCTTT
TRBD1	TRBV6-6	.	TRBJ2-7	CASSYTGESYEQYF	TGTGCCAGCAGTTACACAGGGGAGTCCTACGAGCAGTACTTC
.	TRBV9	many	TRBJ1-1	CATSAGVNTEAFF	TGTGCCACTTCCGCCGGAGTGAACACTGAAGCTTTCTTT
.	TRBV29-1	many	TRBJ2-5	CSVEIRDNEQYF	TGCAGCGTTGAAATCCGCGACAATGAGCAGTACTTC
TRBD1	TRBV7-2	.	TRBJ1-5	CASSLDTGVNQPQHF	TGTGCCAGCAGCCTAGATACAGGGGTCAATCAGCCCCAGCATTTT
.	TRBV5-1	.	TRBJ2-5	CASSPEPTPETQYF	TGCGCCAGCAGCCCCGAGCCAACTCCAGAGACCCAGTACTTC
.	TRBV20-1	many	TRBJ2-1	CSARDEPGPYNEQFF	TGCAGTGCTAGAGACGAACCGGGACCGTACAATGAGCAGTTCTTC
.	TRBV7-2	once	TRBJ1-6	CASSRILGGSNSPLHF	TGTGCCAGCAGCCGTATCCTCGGAGGGAGTAATTCACCCCTCCACTTT
.	TRBV20-1	.	TRBJ1-2	CSALPPGGLRGYTF	TGCAGTGCCCTCCCTCCGGGGGGCTTACGTGGCTACACCTTC
.	TRBV28	.	TRBJ2-6	CAIFRSGANVLTF	TGTGCCATCTTTCGGTCTGGGGCCAACGTCCTGACTTTC
.	TRBV4-1	.	TRBJ1-6	CASSQVNAGRNSPLHF	TGCGCCAGCAGCCAAGTAAATGCCGGACGGAATTCACCCCTCCACTTT